This TCR beta chain was found in a study of blood T cell repertoires in COVID-19. Study details: Sources were T cells, B-cell-depleted T cells, or PBMCs; the material itself was cDNA or gDNA.

As handled by the study authors: Quantification of nucleated cells was approximated via reference gene primer amplification. Data came from immunoSEQ multiplex PCR; TCRdb stores just in-frame clones and leaves some out. V and J calls and clone size are as listed in that table; D and trimming were resolved from the DNA. The data hold fewer than 200,000 clones, with approximately 83% observed a single time. The germline gives CDR1 SEHNR, CDR2 FQNEAQ (reference sequence). The CDR3 covers 14 residues. V was pared by 4 bases and J by 7 bases, with 7 bases of the junction left unmatched. Sequencing was performed on peripheral blood. This sequence was found in a man aged 65-85 years with active or convalescent COVID-19. The rearrangement uses TRBV7-9 and TRBJ2-1; TRBD1 agrees at 7 bases. CDR3 nucleotide sequence: TGTGCCAGCAGCTACTCTACGACAGGGAATGAGCAGTTCTTC. It translates to CASSYSTTGNEQFF.